These 18 T cell receptor beta chains came from one sample sequenced in a study of T cell responses to AZD1222 COVID-19 vaccine. The assay was immunoSEQ multiplex PCR, and TCRdb's table has in-frame clones only and misses some. The sample gives roughly 67,000 clones, 88% of which show up once; less than 20% is in the top ten. This specimen consisted of peripheral blood, obtained on day 0 of AZD1222 vaccination. The source is an adult in good health.

V is TRBV5-1 and J is TRBJ2-7; 14 bases agree with TRBD2. CDR3 size: 17 residues. V was clipped by 0 bases and J by 2 bases; unmatched bases: 4. CDR1 and CDR2 (germline): SGHRS, YFSETQ. The CDR3: CASSLERLAGGPYEQYF. As DNA, the CDR3 is TGCGCCAGCAGCTTGGAAAGACTAGCGGGAGGGCCCTACGAGCAGTACTTC.

In its sample, this clone was seen once. The rearrangement links TRBV4-3 to TRBJ2-7; tentatively, D is TRBD2 (6 bases). Per germline, CDR1 LGHNA and CDR2 YSLEER. The CDR3 contains 16 residues. Between the trimmed V and J ends, which lost 1 base and 4 bases, there was a span of 17 bases. In DNA, the CDR3 is TGCGCCAGCAGCCAAGCCTACGGGACTCCCGGGTACGAGCAGTACTTC. Protein product: CASSQAYGTPGYEQYF.

The V call is TRBV11-2, the J call TRBJ2-7; no definite D call. The CDR3 runs 14 residues. In germline, CDR1 is SGHAT, CDR2 FQNNGV. Trimming took off 4 bases at V and 5 bases at J, with 15 bases between the two ends. This chain's CDR3 is CASSSPPWVNEQYF. DNA for the CDR3: TGTGCCAGCAGCTCACCTCCCTGGGTAAACGAGCAGTACTTC.

The chain uses TRBV3-1 (or the pseudogene TRBV3-2) and TRBJ1-6; TRBD1 aligns across 8 bases. The CDR3 consists of 14 residues. Trimming at V came to 4 bases and at J to 11 bases, leaving 7 bases not matched to a gene. Per germline, CDR1 LGHDT and CDR2 YNNKEL (reference sequence). Here the CDR3 DNA reads TGTGCCAGCAGCCTGGGACAGGCCATGACACCCCTCCACTTT. This encodes CASSLGQAMTPLHF.

V is TRBV30 and J is TRBJ1-5; perhaps TRBD1 as D (5 bases). Germline V gene lookup returns CDR1 GTSNPN and CDR2 SVGIG (reference sequence). Between the trimmed V and J ends, which lost 3 bases and 5 bases, there was a span of 11 bases. The CDR3 extends over 13 amino acids. CDR3 protein: CAWSQGPDQPQHF. The DNA for the CDR3 is TGTGCCTGGAGCCAGGGTCCGGATCAGCCCCAGCATTTT.

The chain joins TRBV5-5 to TRBJ2-1; 11 bases agree with TRBD2. This CDR3 spans 15 amino acids. Germline trimming cut 3 bases from V and 2 bases from J; bases unmatched to any gene: 1. Germline V gene lookup returns CDR1 SGHKS and CDR2 YYEKEE (reference sequence). CDR3 region: CASSSTSGTYNEQFF. The CDR3 bases are TGTGCCAGCAGCTCGACTAGCGGGACCTACAATGAGCAGTTCTTC.

J is TRBJ1-1 and V is TRBV7-6; the D gene is possibly TRBD1 (5 bases). CDR3 length: 16 amino acids. With 1 base removed from V and 1 base from J, the gap between germline ends came to 13 bases. Germline-derived CDR1 and CDR2 are SGHVS and FNYEAQ. The CDR3 coding sequence is TGTGCCAGCAGCTTAGAAGGGGATCTTCCGAACACTGAAGCTTTCTTT. Encoded protein: CASSLEGDLPNTEAFF.

The gene calls are TRBV19 and TRBJ2-3; the D is unclear. The V gene's germline CDR1 is LNHDA and CDR2 SQIVND (reference sequence). There are 13 residues in the CDR3. The ends were cut back, 2 bases at V and 2 bases at J, with 5 bases in the middle. The CDR3 here is CASSIPLTDTQYF. CDR3 DNA sequence: TGTGCCAGTAGTATACCGCTCACAGATACGCAGTATTTT. The full variable domain, its missing parts supplied by reference TRBV19 and TRBJ2-3, is DGGITQSPKYLFRKEGQNVTLSCEQNLNHDAMYWYRQDPGQGLRLIYYSQIVNDFQKGDIAEGYSVSREKKESFPLTVTSAQKNPTAFYLCASSIPLTDTQYFGPGTRLTVL.

The gene calls are TRBV6-2 or TRBV6-3 and TRBJ2-5, with D tentatively TRBD2 (6 bases). The germline gives CDR1 MNHEY, CDR2 SVGEGT. V was clipped by 5 bases and J by 1 base, with 14 bases between them. CDR3 size: 15 residues. For the CDR3, the DNA is TGTGCCAGCAGTGGACTAACACGTACCCAAGAGACCCAGTACTTC. As protein: CASSGLTRTQETQYF.

The chain recombines TRBV28 with TRBJ2-1; 7 bases are a match to TRBD2. Germline CDR1 is MDHEN and CDR2 is SYDVKM. V gave up 6 bases and J gave up 5 bases; unmatched junction bases: 13. This CDR3 is built from 16 residues. This CDR3 is CASSPMREIKNNEQFF. CDR3 in DNA: TGTGCCAGCAGCCCTATGCGGGAGATAAAGAACAATGAGCAGTTCTTC.

The chain couples TRBV10-3 to TRBJ1-2; tentatively, D is TRBD1 (5 bases). V lost 3 bases and J lost 4, with 9 bases in between. The CDR3 is 13 residues long. Germline-derived CDR1 and CDR2 are ENHRY and SYGVKD. The CDR3 loop reads CAISDQGVYGYTF. As DNA, the CDR3 is TGTGCCATCAGTGATCAAGGGGTCTATGGCTACACCTTC.

The chain couples TRBV6-5 to TRBJ1-6; D not certain. The CDR3 extends over 13 amino acids. Germline values: CDR1 MNHEY, CDR2 SVGAGI. V shed 6 bases and J shed 8 bases, with 11 bases lying between them. CDR3 in amino acids: CASSLALDSPLHF. DNA for the CDR3: TGTGCCAGCAGCCTCGCCCTCGATTCACCCCTCCACTTT.

This clone appeared once. The rearrangement links TRBV19 to TRBJ1-4; a weak D match, TRBD1 (5 bases). Looked up from germline, CDR1 is LNHDA and CDR2 is SQIVND (reference sequence). Trimming took 3 bases from V and 3 from J, leaving 8 bases between them. This CDR3 region has 14 residues. This CDR3 reads CASSMAGANEKLFF. In nucleotides, the CDR3 is TGTGCCAGTAGTATGGCGGGGGCTAATGAAAAACTGTTTTTT.

The chain combines TRBV9 with TRBJ2-1, with no clear D. The CDR3 has 14 amino acids. V gave up 3 bases and J gave up 2 bases, with 9 bases separating them. CDR1 SGDLS and CDR2 YYNGEE come from the germline V gene. CDR3 sequence reads: CASSGFGTYNEQFF. The CDR3 bases are TGTGCCAGCAGCGGGTTTGGGACCTACAATGAGCAGTTCTTC.

The chain couples TRBV19 to TRBJ1-5; D unclear. Per germline, CDR1 LNHDA and CDR2 SQIVND (reference sequence). Trimming left V 0 bases short and J 3 bases short, with 9 bases between. This CDR3 region has 15 residues. CDR3 DNA sequence: TGTGCCAGTAGTATAGATCGGCAGAACAATCAGCCCCAGCATTTT. Its protein is CASSIDRQNNQPQHF.

The chain couples TRBV5-1 to TRBJ2-2; the D is unclear. Germline-derived CDR1 and CDR2 are SGHRS and YFSETQ. The CDR3 spans 13 residues. V shed 2 bases and J shed 5 bases, with 7 bases lying between them. CDR3 sequence: CASSFIMTGELFF. The CDR3 DNA reads as TGCGCCAGCAGCTTCATAATGACCGGGGAGCTGTTTTTT.

The genes are TRBV6-5 and TRBJ1-5; 8 bases line up with TRBD1. This CDR3 has 14 residues. CDR1 is MNHEY, CDR2 SVGAGI, per germline. The J segment lost 2 bases and the V segment lost 8 bases, leaving 5 bases of the junction unmatched. CDR3 bases: TGTGCCAGCTCCGGACAGGGTGGCAATCAGCCCCAGCATTTT. Protein product: CASSGQGGNQPQHF.

V gene TRBV25-1 combines with J gene TRBJ1-1; D unclear. Trimming removed 6 bases from V and 1 base from J, with 6 bases in between. The CDR3 consists of 12 residues. Germline V gene sequence: CDR1 MGHDK, CDR2 SYGVNS. The CDR3 sequence: CASRGGNTEAFF. CDR3 nucleotides: TGTGCCAGCAGGGGAGGGAACACTGAAGCTTTCTTT.